These 32 T cell receptor beta chains share one sample of origin, sequenced in a study of cytomegalovirus exposure and HLA in healthy donors. In the PCR, 60 Vbeta and 13 Jbeta primers were used. TCRdb's table, derived via immunoSEQ multiplex PCR, lists solely in-frame clones and lacks some. The data show about 200,000 clones, roughly 68% seen once. Sequenced: PBMCs. These receptors originate from a woman in her 30s in good health and CMV-seronegative.

The V call is TRBV6-4, the J call TRBJ2-3; no clear D gene. Deletions cut 4 bases from V and 3 bases from J, with 8 bases between. CDR1 is MRHNA and CDR2 is SNTAGT in the germline V gene. The CDR3 is 13 residues long. The CDR3 coding sequence is TGTGCCAGCAGTGGCCAAGAGACAGATACGCAGTATTTT. This translates into CASSGQETDTQYF.

The chain carries TRBV7-9 and TRBJ2-3; D ambiguous. Germline CDR1 and CDR2: SEHNR and FQNEAQ (reference sequence). The ends were cut back, 5 bases at V and 3 bases at J, with 18 bases in the middle. There are 16 residues in the CDR3. CDR3 region: CASSLTATERTDTQYF. The DNA for the CDR3 is TGTGCCAGCAGCCTCACGGCTACCGAGAGGACAGATACGCAGTATTTT.

The V call is TRBV5-1, the J call TRBJ2-5, with a possible D match to TRBD1 (6 bases). This CDR3 is built from 16 residues. V lost 4 bases and J lost 4, with 20 bases in between. Germline loops: CDR1 SGHRS, CDR2 YFSETQ. CDR3 sequence: CASSQSPQGLPETQYF. For the CDR3, the DNA is TGCGCCAGCAGCCAAAGCCCACAGGGCTTACCAGAGACCCAGTACTTC.

The rearrangement uses TRBV9 and TRBJ2-6, with a tentative D call TRBD1 (6 bases). CDR1 and CDR2 from the germline V gene are SGDLS and YYNGEE. The CDR3 is made up of 19 amino acids. The V and J ends lost 0 bases and 0 bases respectively, with 16 bases between them. DNA for the CDR3: TGTGCCAGCAGCGTAGGCGTAGGGACACCGATCTCTGGGGCCAACGTCCTGACTTTC. Translation gives CASSVGVGTPISGANVLTF.

The chain uses TRBV2 and TRBJ2-2; TRBD1 might be the D (5 bases). CDR1 and CDR2 (germline): SNHLY, FYNNEI. Trimming removed 6 bases from V and 1 base from J, with 9 bases in between. The CDR3 length is 14 residues. DNA of the CDR3: TGTGCCAGCAGAGACAGTCTGAACACCGGGGAGCTGTTTTTT. It specifies CASRDSLNTGELFF.

This clone was seen only once. The gene calls are TRBV2 and TRBJ1-2; D gene uncertain. This CDR3 is 14 amino acids long. The germline V gene has CDR1 SNHLY and CDR2 FYNNEI. V was shortened by 2 bases and J by 3 bases, with 10 bases between the two germline ends. The CDR3 here is CASSELRSDYGYTF. CDR3 DNA: TGTGCCAGCAGTGAACTACGGAGTGACTATGGCTACACCTTC.

This clone occurred a few times. This chain joins TRBV19 and TRBJ2-7; 7 bases are a match to TRBD1. V lost 5 bases, J lost 0 bases, and 13 bases stayed unmatched. The V gene's germline CDR1 is LNHDA and CDR2 SQIVND (reference sequence). This CDR3 has 17 residues. CDR3 region: CASSRKGQGELSYEQYF. CDR3 sequence (DNA): TGTGCCAGTAGTCGAAAAGGGCAGGGGGAGCTCTCCTACGAGCAGTACTTC. Variable domain in full (rest from reference TRBV19 and TRBJ2-7): DGGITQSPKYLFRKEGQNVTLSCEQNLNHDAMYWYRQDPGQGLRLIYYSQIVNDFQKGDIAEGYSVSREKKESFPLTVTSAQKNPTAFYLCASSRKGQGELSYEQYFGPGTRLTVT.

The V and J genes are TRBV4-2 and TRBJ2-4; 8 positions agree with TRBD1. The germline CDR1 and CDR2 sequences are LGHNA and YNFKEQ. This CDR3 is 15 amino acids long. V gave up 0 bases and J gave up 6 bases; unmatched junction bases: 4. The CDR3 coding sequence is TGTGCCAGCAGCCAAGATAGAACAGGGGGAAACATTCAGTACTTC. This translates into CASSQDRTGGNIQYF.

The chain carries TRBV11-2 and TRBJ2-5; D unresolved. Germline-derived CDR1 and CDR2 are SGHAT and FQNNGV. The CDR3 contains 14 residues. V lost 0 bases, J lost 5 bases, and 10 bases lay in between. As DNA, the CDR3 is TGTGCCAGCAGCTTAGACCCGGGTATGGAGACCCAGTACTTC. This codes for CASSLDPGMETQYF.

Comments on this clone: This specimen includes other DNA sequences encoding the same CDR3. This chain joins TRBV20-1 and TRBJ1-2; TRBD1 might be the D (6 bases). Germline V gives CDR1 DFQATT, CDR2 SNEGSKA (reference sequence). The CDR3 is 11 amino acids. V lost 3 bases to trimming and J lost 5 bases, with 7 bases between them. The CDR3 DNA is TGCAGTGCTAGGCAGGGGTATGGCTACACCTTC. Translated, it gives CSARQGYGYTF.

V and J are TRBV7-3 and TRBJ2-5; TRBD1 aligns across 7 bases. V lost 5 bases, J lost 5 bases, and 11 bases stayed unmatched. Germline CDR1 and CDR2: SGHTA and FQGTGA. The CDR3 runs 15 residues. In nucleotides, the CDR3 is TGTGCCAGCAGCCTAGCCGGGACAGTGGTGGAGACCCAGTACTTC. Protein: CASSLAGTVVETQYF.

The J gene is TRBJ1-4, the V gene TRBV11-2; D possibly corresponds to TRBD1 (6 bases). CDR3 length equals 16 residues. Germline V CDR1 and CDR2: SGHAT, FQNNGV. Trimming took 3 bases from V and 5 from J, leaving 16 bases between them. DNA for the CDR3: TGTGCCAGCAGCTTTACACCGACAGGTGTGAATGAAAAACTGTTTTTT. Protein product: CASSFTPTGVNEKLFF.

Only a few counts were recorded for this clone. The chain recombines TRBV11-1 with TRBJ2-1, with 14 nucleotides matching TRBD2. The CDR3 is 16 residues long. Germline loops: CDR1 SGHAT, CDR2 FQDESV (reference sequence). The V segment lost 5 bases and the J segment 8 bases; nucleotides outside the gene matches: 8. The CDR3 region is CASSHGTSGSRDEQFF. CDR3 nucleotide sequence: TGTGCCAGCAGCCACGGGACTAGCGGGAGTCGAGATGAGCAGTTCTTC.

This clone showed up just a few times. V is TRBV30 and J is TRBJ1-2, with TRBD1 identical over 9 bases. Germline-derived CDR1 and CDR2 are GTSNPN and SVGIG (reference sequence). Trimming removed 8 bases from V and 4 bases from J; junction bases left unmatched: 8. This CDR3 has 13 amino acids. CDR3 loop: CATPGQGFYGYTF. DNA of the CDR3: TGTGCCACCCCGGGACAGGGATTCTATGGCTACACCTTC.

The chain joins TRBV19 to TRBJ2-1; TRBD2 matches 10 bases. The trim removed 3 bases at V and 8 bases at J, leaving 10 bases unmatched. Germline CDR1 and CDR2: LNHDA and SQIVND (reference sequence). The CDR3 is made up of 16 amino acids. For the CDR3, the DNA is TGTGCCAGTAGTATCCCATCTAGCGGGAGAATGGATGAGCAGTTCTTC. Its protein product is CASSIPSSGRMDEQFF.

The rearrangement links TRBV18 to TRBJ1-2; possible D gene TRBD1, 5 bases. The CDR3 runs to 22 residues. Trimming took 2 bases from V and 7 from J, leaving 38 bases between them. Germline assignment: CDR1 KGHSH and CDR2 LQKENI. In nucleotides, the CDR3 is TGTGCCAGCTCACCAAAAACCATCGCGGGGGGTTTCCATCAACGAGGATCTAGTGGCTACACCTTC. Its protein product is CASSPKTIAGGFHQRGSSGYTF.

This clone was seen a few times. The J gene is TRBJ2-3, the V gene TRBV14; 14 bases line up with TRBD2. CDR1 is SGHDN, CDR2 FVKESK, per germline. The CDR3 runs to 15 residues. With V trimmed by 4 bases and J by 6 bases, 3 bases remained unmatched. The DNA of the CDR3 is TGTGCCAGCAGCCGACTAGCGGGGGGGCCGGATACGCAGTATTTT. Its translation: CASSRLAGGPDTQYF.

The chain has TRBV7-2 and TRBJ1-1; no firm D call. The CDR3 sequence is 15 residues long. The ends were cut back, 5 bases at V and 1 base at J, with 14 bases in the middle. Germline CDR1 is SGHTA and CDR2 is FQGNSA. The CDR3 region has the DNA TGTGCCAGCAGCCCCGCCGGGATGGCGAACACTGAAGCTTTCTTT. This sequence encodes CASSPAGMANTEAFF.

This CDR3 is CASSHQPSGGPIKNIQYF. DNA of the CDR3: TGCGCCAGCAGCCACCAACCTTCGGGGGGGCCTATCAAAAACATTCAGTACTTC. The rearrangement joins TRBV4-1 to TRBJ2-4; TRBD2 matches at 8 bases. CDR1 and CDR2 (germline): MGHRA, YSYEKL. The junction had 13 bases not matched to a gene; V was cut back by 3 bases and J by 3 bases. CDR3 size: 18 residues.

This sequence joins TRBV7-6 and TRBJ1-4; D uncertain. The CDR3 sequence is 14 residues long. The germline gives CDR1 SGHVS, CDR2 FNYEAQ. V was shortened by 4 bases and J by 7 bases, with 13 bases between the two germline ends. The CDR3 coding sequence is TGTGCCAGCAGCTCCTCCCACTACGGTGAAAAACTGTTTTTT. Protein sequence: CASSSSHYGEKLFF. Full variable domain (rest looked up from reference TRBV7-6 and TRBJ1-4): GAGVSQSPRYKVTKRGQDVALRCDPISGHVSLYWYRQALGQGPEFLTYFNYEAQQDKSGLPNDRFSAERPEGSISTLTIQRTEQRDSAMYRCASSSSHYGEKLFFGSGTQLSVL.

CDR3 nucleotide sequence: TGTGCCAGCTCACCACCACTACGCGGGAGTATCAACAATGAGCAGTTCTTC. Its protein is CASSPPLRGSINNEQFF. The rearrangement uses TRBV18 and TRBJ2-1; 7 bases are a match to TRBD2. V lost 0 bases to trimming and J lost 5 bases; unmatched junction nucleotides: 10. The CDR3 has 17 residues. CDR1 is KGHSH and CDR2 is LQKENI in the germline V gene. Drawing the rest from reference TRBV18 and TRBJ2-1, the complete variable domain is NAGVMQNPRHLVRRRGQEARLRCSPMKGHSHVYWYRQLPEEGLKFMVYLQKENIIDESGMPKERFSAEFPKEGPSILRIQQVVRGDSAAYFCASSPPLRGSINNEQFFGPGTRLTVL.

CDR3 region: CASTPNRANYGYTF. The CDR3 DNA is TGTGCCAGTACCCCTAACAGGGCCAACTATGGCTACACCTTC. V is TRBV19 and J is TRBJ1-2; a weak D match, TRBD1 (6 bases). Germline V gene sequence: CDR1 LNHDA, CDR2 SQIVND (reference sequence). This CDR3 spans 14 amino acids. The germline V and J ends were trimmed by 7 bases and 2 bases, with 14 bases remaining between them.

This chain joins TRBV7-9 and TRBJ1-3; possibly TRBD1 for D (5 bases). The V gene's germline CDR1 is SEHNR and CDR2 FQNEAQ (reference sequence). With 6 bases removed from V and 0 bases from J, the gap between germline ends came to 12 bases. This CDR3 comprises 15 residues. The CDR3: CASSSDINSGNTIYF. CDR3 bases: TGTGCCAGCAGTTCGGACATAAACTCTGGAAACACCATATATTTT. Drawing the rest from reference TRBV7-9 and TRBJ1-3, the complete variable domain is DTGVSQNPRHKITKRGQNVTFRCDPISEHNRLYWYRQTLGQGPEFLTYFQNEAQLEKSRLLSDRFSAERPKGSFSTLEIQRTEQGDSAMYLCASSSDINSGNTIYFGEGSWLTVV.

This clone was found a few times. The CDR3 region has the DNA TGTGCCAGCAGCCCCCGGGACAGGGGGTTTGGTAATGGCTACACCTTC. The encoded protein is CASSPRDRGFGNGYTF. V usage is TRBV5-4 and J usage is TRBJ1-2; 11 bases align to TRBD1. CDR1 is SGHNT and CDR2 is YYREEE in the germline V gene (reference sequence). The junction had 11 bases not matched to a gene; V was cut back by 4 bases and J by 6 bases. The CDR3 length is 16 residues. Together with reference TRBV5-4 and TRBJ1-2, the CDR3 gives the full variable domain: ETGVTQSPTHLIKTRGQQVTLRCSSQSGHNTVSWYQQALGQGPQFIFQYYREEENGRGNFPPRFSGLQFPNYSSELNVNALELDDSALYLCASSPRDRGFGNGYTFGSGTRLTVV.

Details on this clone: A read error may account for a junction end that differs from germline. The chain couples TRBV30 to TRBJ1-1; D might be TRBD1 (6 bases). This CDR3 region has 14 residues. Germline-derived CDR1 and CDR2 are GTSNPN and SVGIG (reference sequence). CDR3 sequence: CAWFSGGRNSEAFF. DNA for the CDR3: TGTGCCTGGTTTTCGGGGGGGCGGAACTCTGAAGCTTTCTTT.

This chain links TRBV6-1 with TRBJ2-7; no clear D gene. V was trimmed by 2 bases and J by 3 bases, leaving 8 bases between them. This CDR3 is built from 13 residues. The germline V gene has CDR1 MNHNS and CDR2 SASEGT. The CDR3 nucleotides read TGTGCCAGCAGTGAATGGGCAGGCTACGAGCAGTACTTC. Protein sequence: CASSEWAGYEQYF.

The V gene is TRBV10-3, the J gene TRBJ2-7; TRBD1 aligns across 8 bases. V dropped 10 bases and J dropped 6; count of bases not matched to a gene: 8. The CDR3 covers 12 residues. The germline V gene encodes CDR1 ENHRY and CDR2 SYGVKD. CDR3 DNA: TGTGCCAACTCGCTGGACAGGGTCGAGCAGTACTTC. Translation: CANSLDRVEQYF.

The chain couples TRBV27 to TRBJ1-2; 12 bases fit TRBD1. V trimming: 5 bases; J trimming: 8 bases; junction bases outside the gene matches: 9. Germline V gene lookup returns CDR1 MNHEY and CDR2 SMNVEV (reference sequence). The CDR3 covers 15 residues. CDR3: CASSAGTGGLEGYTF. The CDR3 region has the DNA TGTGCCAGCAGTGCGGGGACAGGGGGCCTAGAGGGCTACACCTTC.

V and J are TRBV7-9 and TRBJ1-4; D gene uncertain. V was pared by 0 bases and J by 0 bases, with 11 bases between. CDR1 and CDR2 from the germline V gene are SEHNR and FQNEAQ (reference sequence). The length of the CDR3 is 17 residues. The CDR3 nucleotides are TGTGCCAGCAGCTTAGCGAGTGCCCGGTCAACTAATGAAAAACTGTTTTTT. The encoded protein is CASSLASARSTNEKLFF.

The chain is built from TRBV11-2 and TRBJ2-1, with D possibly being TRBD2 (6 bases). CDR1 is SGHAT and CDR2 is FQNNGV in the germline V gene. V shed 1 base and J shed 6 bases, with 16 bases lying between them. CDR3 size: 16 residues. CDR3 sequence reads: CASSLVGLRIINEQFF. The DNA for the CDR3 is TGTGCCAGCAGCTTAGTAGGACTACGGATCATCAATGAGCAGTTCTTC.

Notes on this clone: An end of the junction differs from the germline gene, which may be a read error. The genes are TRBV5-4 and TRBJ1-2; 8 bases map to TRBD1. Germline values: CDR1 SGHNT, CDR2 YYREEE (reference sequence). The CDR3 covers 16 residues. The CDR3 sequence: CASSLGTGISGYAYTF. CDR3 nucleotides: TGTGCCAGCAGCTTGGGGACAGGGATCTCAGGGTATGCCTACACCTTC.

The chain has TRBV6-6 and TRBJ2-7; 9 bases match TRBD2. The CDR3 consists of 16 residues. The J segment lost 2 bases and the V segment lost 0 bases, leaving 5 bases of the junction unmatched. The germline V gene has CDR1 MNHNY and CDR2 SVGAGI (reference sequence). The CDR3 nucleotides read TGTGCCAGCAGTTACTCTGGACTAGCGCAAACCTACGAGCAGTACTTC. Translating it yields CASSYSGLAQTYEQYF.